This T cell receptor beta chain was sequenced for a study of blood T cells in healthy people across ages. At the level of the study: Using template switching, researchers captured about one barcoded beta molecule for each two T cells. Study outcomes and limitations: Age advanced and TCR beta diversity per million T cells fell, roughly linearly.

For the second PCR, which ran for about 7 to 11 cycles, a sample-barcoded 5' primer and a J-beta primer mix were used. TCRdb re-derived calls from the 5' RACE reads in MiXCR, one entry per CDR3 protein. The sample yields under 800,000 distinct CDR3 sequences, 20% to 25% seen once. This clonotype has a handful of counts. No antigen is known for it. The length of the CDR3 is 17 residues. The J segment lost 9 bases and the V segment lost 2 bases, leaving 12 bases of the junction unmatched. Germline CDR1 reads LGHNA; CDR2 reads YNFKEQ. The sample comprised blood. The chain couples TRBV4-2 to TRBJ2-4; TRBD2 aligns across 11 bases. The clonotype was recovered from a man aged 70 or older in good health. The CDR3 region is CASSQHLAGGGNSIQYF. CDR3 nucleotides: TGTGCCAGCAGCCAACATCTAGCGGGAGGAGGTAATAGCATTCAGTACTTC.